This T cell receptor beta chain was profiled in a study of T cells in Graves' hyperthyroidism and ophthalmopathy. Study results and caveats: With a median lead of roughly 6.2 months before onset, the model predicted ophthalmopathy. A model built on 13 V-J features separated ophthalmopathy from stable hyperthyroidism. The majority of expanded thyroid clonotypes above 0.001 also appeared in blood.

The CDR3 contains 13 residues. The V gene's germline CDR1 is SSHAT and CDR2 FNYEAQ (reference sequence). Of note for this clonotype: Its specificity is unknown.

Amplified regions were TCR beta CDR3 sequences from RNA transcripts. The primer set for the first-round RT-PCR of the TCR CDR3 was HTBI. TCRdb independently ran MiXCR on the multiplex PCR reads; one entry per CDR3 protein. Of roughly 500,000 distinct CDR3 sequences in the sample, 40% to 55% were seen once. Sequencing used peripheral blood or thyroid tissue (not recorded which). V usage is TRBV7-7 and J usage is TRBJ2-3; D unclear. This receptor was taken from an adult woman with Graves' disease, either hyperthyroidism or ophthalmopathy (not recorded which). The CDR3 region has the DNA TGTGCTAGAGCACTTCTGAGCACAGATACGCAGTATTTT. Translated: CARALLSTDTQYF.